Below, one TCR beta chain is given with its context. The antigen remains unidentified. Clones were sequenced by immunoSEQ multiplex PCR, and TCRdb holds only the in-frame ones, with some missing. The table has tens of thousands of clones, roughly 70% seen once. Described time point: week 11, during vaccination. Doses consisted of 300 ug of mutant IDH1 20-mer peptide each, paired with topical imiquimod. The data are from a study of a mutant IDH1 vaccine in newly diagnosed glioma. Study-wide context: Either 4-6 weeks after radiotherapy alone or alongside temozolomide, vaccination was begun. Beforehand, treatment had been radiotherapy, temozolomide, or both; the majority received both. Study-level findings and limits: No link was apparently found between pseudoprogression and changes in top peripheral T cell clonotypes.

The source material was peripheral blood mononuclear cells (PBMCs), sampled from a glioma patient whose treatment included an IDH1 peptide vaccine. The source is a man younger than 35 with glioma. Some clones in this sample may be carry-over from other donors' samples.

Here the CDR3 reads CASSQEASESYEQYF. In DNA form, the CDR3 reads TGCGCCAGCAGCCAAGAGGCGAGCGAGAGCTACGAGCAGTACTTC. This chain uses TRBV4-3 with TRBJ2-7; no firm D call. The CDR3 is 15 amino acids. V was trimmed by 0 bases and J by 3 bases, leaving 12 bases between them. Germline V gene lookup returns CDR1 LGHNA and CDR2 YSLEER.